This T cell receptor (beta chain) was identified during a study of T cell repertoires in cytomegalovirus infection (dated by TCRdb to the late 2010s). With regard to the full study: The HLA type of each donor mattered for the analysis, because public TCR beta signatures pointed to carriage of CMV infection along with the matching HLA type.

CDR1 is given as SGHKS and CDR2 as YYEKEE, both from the germline V gene (reference sequence). Reading from cysteine to phenylalanine, the CDR3 counts 15 amino acids. CDR3 DNA only is kept here, 45 bases in frame from base 1. V loses 4 bases, J loses 3 bases, and the germline ends lie 14 bases apart. This clonotype was recorded a few times. Its binding antigen is unknown. No per-base quality is available; no much larger clone lies one base away. TCRdb names Illumina HiSeq 1500 as the instrument used. In-frame beta chains were kept once TCRdb had trimmed the public reads at Q25 with fastp and called clones with MiXCR. One record per CDR3 amino acid sequence lists the most common genes and DNA. This sample has hundreds of thousands of distinct CDR3 sequences in its table, and 17% of those were observed once. In total, the top ten clones hold about 12% of the sample. The paper as a whole reports these results and caveats: In the ex vivo response, HLA-C-restricted CMV-specific TCR beta clonotypes were dominant, and in two of eight donors the single most frequent clonotype came from this HLA-C-restricted group. Carriers of CMV infection plus the relevant HLA type were discriminated by the cumulative frequency of public TCR beta family members in the study cohort and in an independent roughly 350-donor cohort.

Sequencing used PBMCs. The receptor's source is a human donor in good health (CMV status not recorded). Some clones in this sample may be carry-over from other donors' samples. This sequence uses TRBV5-5 and TRBJ2-1; TRBD2 might be the D gene, on 7 matching bases. The nucleotides read TGTGCCAGCAGCCTTAGGGGGGGACTCTACAATGAGCAGTTCTTC. This codes for CASSLRGGLYNEQFF.